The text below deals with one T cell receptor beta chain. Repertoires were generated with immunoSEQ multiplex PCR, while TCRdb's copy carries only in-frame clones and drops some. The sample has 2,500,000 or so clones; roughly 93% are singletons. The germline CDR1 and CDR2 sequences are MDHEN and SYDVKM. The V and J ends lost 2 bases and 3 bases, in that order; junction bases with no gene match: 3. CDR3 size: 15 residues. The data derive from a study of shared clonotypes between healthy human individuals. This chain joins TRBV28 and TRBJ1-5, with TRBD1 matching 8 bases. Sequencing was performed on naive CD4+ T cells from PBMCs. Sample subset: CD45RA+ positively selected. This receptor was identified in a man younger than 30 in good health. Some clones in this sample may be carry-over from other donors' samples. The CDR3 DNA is TGTGCCAGCAGTTTAAGGACAGGGAACAATCAGCCCCAGCATTTT. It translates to CASSLRTGNNQPQHF.